The present entry profiles one T cell receptor (beta chain) with its context. Unique molecular identifiers tagged every individual TCR cDNA molecule. TCRdb passed the 5' RACE reads through MiXCR, listing each CDR3 protein once. The data show tens of thousands of distinct CDR3 sequences, roughly 7% seen once. This entry is derived from a study of spatial heterogeneity in lung cancer. Time point reported: sample taken at primary tumor resection. Extraction of whole RNA from tumor, nontumor lung or frozen PBMC preceded unsorted sequencing. The ends were cut back, 0 bases at V and 0 bases at J, with 12 bases in the middle. The germline V gene encodes CDR1 LGHNA and CDR2 YNFKEQ. CDR3 length: 16 amino acids.

The rearrangement uses TRBV4-2 and TRBJ2-7; D is unclear. Specimen: PBMCs, collected at surgery. This clonotype was obtained from a male donor with early-stage non-small cell lung cancer. CDR3 sequence: CASSQDLGYPSYEQYF. The CDR3 nucleotides are TGTGCCAGCAGCCAAGATCTCGGCTATCCCTCCTACGAGCAGTACTTC.